The 22 T cell receptor beta chains below come from one sample, sequenced in a study of T cell repertoires in cytomegalovirus infection. These TCRs are of unknown antigen specificity. TCRdb re-called the reads with MiXCR, one entry per CDR3 protein. The sample carries about 400,000 distinct CDR3 sequences, roughly 34% recorded once. This specimen consisted of cultured PBMCs, obtained from culture after CMV antigen stimulation. All receptors derive from a human donor in good health (CMV status not recorded). Some clones in this sample may be carry-over from other donors' samples.

V and J are TRBV6-5 and TRBJ2-1; D call uncertain. CDR1 and CDR2 from the germline V gene are MNHEY and SVGAGI. V lost 6 bases and J lost 0, with 12 bases in between. This CDR3 has 15 amino acids. The CDR3 spells CASSPDWSSYNEQFF. As DNA, the CDR3 is TGTGCCAGCAGCCCCGACTGGAGCTCCTACAATGAGCAGTTCTTC.

The chain links TRBV4-3 to TRBJ2-1, with D perhaps matching TRBD2 (6 bases). This CDR3 is 16 amino acids long. The germline gives CDR1 LGHNA, CDR2 YSLEER. The ends were cut back, 0 bases at V and 7 bases at J, with 16 bases in the middle. The DNA of the CDR3 is TGCGCCAGCAGCCAAGACCTAGGGCGGGGTGGGAATGAGCAGTTCTTC. Translation gives CASSQDLGRGGNEQFF.

This clonotype has a count of ten or more. The chain combines TRBV7-6 with TRBJ2-5; 10 bases align to TRBD2. V trimming: 5 bases; J trimming: 2 bases; junction bases outside the gene matches: 5. Germline CDR1 SGHVS, CDR2 FNYEAQ. This CDR3 region has 15 residues. The CDR3 DNA follows: TGTGCCAGCAGCCCCCAAGCGGGAGGGCAAGAGACCCAGTACTTC. The encoded protein is CASSPQAGGQETQYF.

This clonotype was seen only a few times. The V call is TRBV7-9, the J call TRBJ2-7, with D unclear. Germline V gene lookup returns CDR1 SEHNR and CDR2 FQNEAQ (reference sequence). The CDR3 has 12 residues. V lost 3 bases to trimming and J lost 6 bases, with 9 bases between them. The CDR3 spells CASSLSQAEQYF. The CDR3 DNA reads TGTGCCAGCAGCTTGTCCCAGGCCGAGCAGTACTTC.

This clonotype was observed a few times. As DNA, the CDR3 is TGTGCCAGCAGCTTAACAGACGGGGCCTACGAGCAGTACGTC. Amino acid sequence: CASSLTDGAYEQYV. The chain is built from TRBV7-8 and TRBJ2-7; TRBD2 might be the D (5 bases). This CDR3 is 14 amino acids long. From germline, CDR1 is SGHVS and CDR2 FQNEAQ. V lost 2 bases and J lost 2, with 10 bases in between.

Remarks on this clonotype: The junction differs from germline at one of its ends, possibly a read error. The chain recombines TRBV5-3 with TRBJ2-1, with 9 positions matching TRBD2. TRBV5-3 is reported as an ORF; its role is uncertain. CDR3 length: 15 residues. The CDR3 loop is CASSLRLAGLKEQFF. CDR3 DNA sequence: TGTGCCAGCAGCTTGAGGCTAGCGGGACTAAAAGAGCAGTTCTTC.

This clonotype was picked up a small number of times. The gene calls are TRBV7-2 and TRBJ2-5; TRBD1 might be the D (6 bases). With 5 bases removed from V and 5 bases from J, the gap between germline ends came to 18 bases. CDR3 length: 15 amino acids. Germline V gene sequence: CDR1 SGHTA, CDR2 FQGNSA. CDR3 DNA sequence: TGTGCCAGCAGCCACAACACAGGGATTGGGGAGACCCAGTACTTC. It yields the protein CASSHNTGIGETQYF.

This clonotype was seen a few times. The chain is built from TRBV7-2 and TRBJ2-7; weak D call: TRBD2 (5 bases). The germline gives CDR1 SGHTA, CDR2 FQGNSA. Trimming removed 1 base from V and 0 bases from J, with 10 bases in between. This CDR3 region has 15 residues. The CDR3 DNA reads TGTGCCAGCAGCTTAGAGGGCGGGTACTCCTACGAGCAGTACGTC. It is translated as CASSLEGGYSYEQYV.

This clonotype was seen only a few times. The J gene is TRBJ1-1, the V gene TRBV7-9; TRBD1 aligns across 9 bases. Trimming removed 4 bases from V and 6 bases from J; junction bases left unmatched: 21. Germline CDR1 and CDR2: SEHNR and FQNEAQ (reference sequence). This CDR3 is built from 19 residues. This CDR3 is CASSSPPSYGTGKRAEAFF. The DNA of the CDR3 is TGTGCCAGCAGCTCCCCGCCGTCCTACGGGACAGGGAAGAGGGCTGAAGCTTTCTTT.

This clonotype has more than one count but fewer than ten. The chain is built from TRBV11-2 and TRBJ2-2; D could derive from TRBD1 or TRBD2 (5 bases each). Trimming pared 6 bases from V and 7 bases from J, leaving 15 bases between. Germline lookup yields CDR1 SGHAT and CDR2 FQNNGV. The CDR3 consists of 14 residues. The CDR3 coding sequence is TGTGCCAGCAGATTGGGGGAGAGAAGCGGGGAGCTGTTTTTT. This translates into CASRLGERSGELFF.

The chain has TRBV10-3 and TRBJ2-2; D unresolved. The CDR3 runs 16 residues. The germline V and J ends were trimmed by 4 bases and 2 bases, with 14 bases remaining between them. CDR1 ENHRY and CDR2 SYGVKD come from the germline V gene. This CDR3 reads CAISVGSSSNTGELFF. The CDR3 nucleotides read TGTGCCATCAGTGTGGGCAGCTCTTCTAACACCGGGGAGCTGTTTTTT.

The CDR3, as DNA: TGCAGCGTTGAACTTCTGGCTGATGGTCGGTATGGCTACACCTTC. Its protein product is CSVELLADGRYGYTF. This chain links TRBV29-1 with TRBJ1-2; no reliable D call. The length of the CDR3 is 15 residues. Trimming took off 2 bases at V and 5 bases at J, with 18 bases between the two ends. The germline gives CDR1 SQVTM, CDR2 ANQGSEA.

The rearrangement links TRBV19 to TRBJ2-1; D call uncertain. Deletions cut 7 bases from V and 6 bases from J, with 13 bases between. CDR3 size: 13 residues. CDR1 and CDR2 from the germline V gene are LNHDA and SQIVND (reference sequence). CDR3 loop: CASKASNTNEQFF. The CDR3, as DNA: TGTGCCAGTAAGGCTAGTAATACCAATGAGCAGTTCTTC.

This rearrangement joins TRBV6-8 to TRBJ2-3; D is undetermined. This CDR3 has 16 amino acids. Per germline, CDR1 MNHGY and CDR2 SAAAGT. The V end was cut by 2 bases, the J end by 2 bases, with 14 bases between. CDR3 sequence (DNA): TGTGCCAGCAGTTACGTGGCGGATGGATCCACAGATACGCAGTATTTT. It is translated as CASSYVADGSTDTQYF.

Concerning this clonotype itself: It may be a read error: a sequence one base away is much more abundant. The missing conserved phenylalanine or tryptophan at the end of this CDR3 makes a read error likely. The rearrangement joins TRBV24-1 to TRBJ2-5; TRBD2 matches at 8 bases. The length of the CDR3 is 16 residues. Trimming took 1 base from V and 4 from J; bases not matched to a gene: 7. The germline CDR1 and CDR2 sequences are KGHDR and SFDVKD. The CDR3 coding sequence is TGTGCCACCAGTGATTTTGTTAGCGGGAAGGGAGAGACCCAGTACCTC. It yields the protein CATSDFVSGKGETQYL.

This chain uses TRBV19 with TRBJ2-1; 9 nucleotides align to TRBD2. This CDR3 is 13 amino acids long. Germline loops: CDR1 LNHDA, CDR2 SQIVND (reference sequence). The J segment lost 9 bases and the V segment lost 6 bases, leaving 6 bases of the junction unmatched. The CDR3 spells CASRVAGVLEQFF. The CDR3 DNA follows: TGTGCCAGTAGAGTAGCGGGAGTGCTTGAGCAGTTCTTC.

The rearrangement links TRBV7-3 to TRBJ2-1; no reliable D call. Germline V gene data show CDR1 as SGHTA and CDR2 as FQGTGA. The ends were cut back, 5 bases at V and 5 bases at J, with 10 bases in the middle. The CDR3 sequence is 13 residues long. The CDR3 loop is CASSKDVDNEQFF. The CDR3 nucleotides are TGTGCCAGCAGCAAGGACGTAGACAATGAGCAGTTCTTC.

This clonotype was seen a few times. This chain links TRBV6-2 or TRBV6-3 with TRBJ2-1, with 11 bases lining up with TRBD2. Per germline, CDR1 MNHEY and CDR2 SVGEGT. This CDR3 region has 16 residues. Losses at the gene ends were 5 bases for V and 5 bases for J; bases not matched to a gene: 8. The CDR3 nucleotides read TGTGCCAGCAGTCCCGACCCTAGCGGGAGGCACAATGAGCAGTTCTTC. It codes for CASSPDPSGRHNEQFF.

This clonotype has more than one count but fewer than ten. The CDR3 here is CSARGRSSYNEQFF. The CDR3 DNA sequence: TGCAGCGCCCGGGGGAGAAGCTCCTACAATGAGCAGTTCTTC. The chain couples TRBV29-1 to TRBJ2-1, with a weak D call TRBD2 (6 bases). Germline lookup yields CDR1 SQVTM and CDR2 ANQGSEA. CDR3 length equals 14 residues. Trimming left V 7 bases short and J 0 bases short, with 13 bases between.

This clonotype was counted a single time. The V call is TRBV20-1, the J call TRBJ2-5; TRBD2 matches at 10 bases. The CDR3 totals 15 residues. With V trimmed by 6 bases and J by 4 bases, 11 bases remained unmatched. Germline V gene data show CDR1 as DFQATT and CDR2 as SNEGSKA (reference sequence). The CDR3 protein is CSALSSGRAGETQYF. The CDR3 bases are TGCAGTGCACTCTCTAGCGGGAGAGCGGGAGAGACCCAGTACTTC.

This clonotype was seen a handful of times. This rearrangement joins TRBV20-1 to TRBJ2-1, with a weak D call TRBD2 (6 bases). Trimming cost V 2 bases and J 4 bases, with 15 bases left between them. Germline loops: CDR1 DFQATT, CDR2 SNEGSKA (reference sequence). This CDR3 comprises 15 residues. CDR3 DNA sequence: TGCAGTGCTAGAATTGCGGGACGATTTTACAATGAGCAGTTCTTC. Residues: CSARIAGRFYNEQFF.

Many counts were recorded for this clonotype. The V gene is TRBV7-2, the J gene TRBJ2-1; weak D call: TRBD2 (6 bases). The germline V gene has CDR1 SGHTA and CDR2 FQGNSA. The CDR3 runs 16 residues. Trimming took off 1 base at V and 0 bases at J, with 10 bases between the two ends. In DNA form, the CDR3 reads TGTGCCAGCAGCTTAGTAGTCGGGAGCTCCTACAATGAGCAGTTCTTC. It translates to CASSLVVGSSYNEQFF.